This paragraph reports one T cell receptor beta chain. The CDR3 totals 12 residues. The V gene's germline CDR1 is SGHAT and CDR2 FQNNGV. V gave up 5 bases and J gave up 5 bases, with 8 bases separating them. Data came from immunoSEQ multiplex PCR; TCRdb stores just in-frame clones and leaves some out. This sample has about 1,500,000 clones, with around 95% found just once. These data originate in a study of shared clonotypes between healthy human individuals. Sequenced: naive CD4+ T cells sorted from blood. Noted subset: CD45RA+ positively selected. The source is a man aged 25-45 years in good health. The J gene is TRBJ2-3, the V gene TRBV11-2, with D maybe TRBD1 (6 bases). The CDR3 sequence is CASSRTVDTQYF. For the CDR3, the DNA is TGTGCCAGCAGCCGGACAGTAGATACGCAGTATTTT.